The 25 T cell receptor beta chains given below trace back to one sample, sequenced in a study of T cells after yellow fever vaccination. TCRdb reanalysed the 5' RACE reads using MiXCR and keeps one entry per CDR3 protein. The sample yields 100,000 to 150,000 distinct CDR3 sequences, around 9.8% seen once. Specimen: CD8+ T cells sorted from PBMCs, collected on the day of the yellow fever booster vaccination. The receptors come from a young man who received the YFV17D yellow fever vaccine.

The chain combines TRBV9 with TRBJ1-1; D may be TRBD1 (5 bases). The CDR3 covers 13 residues. The V end lost 1 base, the J end lost 8 bases, and 12 bases lay between the germline ends. CDR1 is SGDLS, CDR2 YYNGEE, per germline. Here the CDR3 reads CASSVSAGTEAFF. For the CDR3, the DNA is TGTGCCAGCAGCGTATCTGCCGGGACCGAAGCTTTCTTT.

This sequence joins TRBV15 and TRBJ1-6; D might be TRBD1 (5 bases). This CDR3 comprises 18 residues. Germline loops: CDR1 LNHNV, CDR2 YYDKDF (reference sequence). Trimming stripped 0 bases from V and 7 bases from J, with 19 bases between. DNA for the CDR3: TGTGCCACCAGCAGAGATCAACAGGATAATCAACCGAATTCACCCCTCCACTTT. Translating gives CATSRDQQDNQPNSPLHF. The whole variable domain, remainder taken from reference TRBV15 and TRBJ1-6, is DAMVIQNPRYQVTQFGKPVTLSCSQTLNHNVMYWYQQKSSQAPKLLFHYYDKDFNNEADTPDNFQSRRPNTSFCFLDIRSPGLGDTAMYLCATSRDQQDNQPNSPLHFGNGTRLTVT.

The sample holds a few counts of this clonotype. V and J are TRBV11-2 and TRBJ2-1, with 10 bases identical to TRBD2. In germline, CDR1 is SGHAT, CDR2 FQNNGV. CDR3 size: 14 residues. Unmatched junction bases numbered 2, after V lost 5 bases and J lost 4 bases. The CDR3 coding sequence is TGTGCCAGCAGCGAGCGGGGGGGTTACAATGAGCAGTTCTTC. As protein: CASSERGGYNEQFF. The full variable domain, with the rest looked up from reference TRBV11-2 and TRBJ2-1, is EAGVAQSPRYKIIEKRQSVAFWCNPISGHATLYWYQQILGQGPKLLIQFQNNGVVDDSQLPKDRFSAERLKGVDSTLKIQPAKLEDSAVYLCASSERGGYNEQFFGPGTRLTVL.

The gene calls are TRBV2 and TRBJ1-1; no reliable D call. Germline V gene data show CDR1 as SNHLY and CDR2 as FYNNEI. V was pared by 5 bases and J by 6 bases, with 13 bases between. CDR3 length equals 13 residues. CDR3 amino acids: CASSNPLNAEAFF. CDR3 DNA: TGTGCCAGCAGTAATCCGCTAAACGCTGAAGCTTTCTTT.

This clonotype was detected only a few times. The chain joins TRBV4-3 to TRBJ1-6; D is unclear. CDR1 LGHNA and CDR2 YSLEER come from the germline V gene. The CDR3 is 16 residues long. Trimming pared 0 bases from V and 5 bases from J, leaving 11 bases between. The CDR3 loop is CASSQDGNPDNSPLHF. The CDR3 nucleotides are TGCGCCAGCAGCCAAGATGGGAACCCCGATAATTCACCCCTCCACTTT.

The J gene is TRBJ2-5, the V gene TRBV7-6; D might be TRBD1 (7 bases). The CDR3 is 15 amino acids. The ends were cut back, 6 bases at V and 3 bases at J, with 17 bases in the middle. Germline V lookup: CDR1 SGHVS, CDR2 FNYEAQ. The CDR3 spells CASRRAGTDKETQYF. For the CDR3, the DNA is TGTGCCAGCAGACGGGCGGGGACAGATAAAGAGACCCAGTACTTC.

This clonotype was observed at least ten times. V is TRBV29-1 and J is TRBJ2-5; D is unresolved. Germline loops: CDR1 SQVTM, CDR2 ANQGSEA. V was cut by 0 bases and J by 3 bases, with 14 bases left in between. The CDR3 runs 15 residues. The CDR3 nucleotides are TGCAGCGTTGAAGATCCGAAGACGGAAGAAGAGACCCAGTACTTC. It yields the protein CSVEDPKTEEETQYF. Using reference TRBV29-1 and TRBJ2-5 for the parts outside the CDR3, the full variable domain is SAVISQKPSRDICQRGTSLTIQCQVDSQVTMMFWYRQQPGQSLTLIATANQGSEATYESGFVIDKFPISRPNLTFSTLTVSNMSPEDSSIYLCSVEDPKTEEETQYFGPGTRLLVL.

This clonotype was found a few times. V gene TRBV4-2 combines with J gene TRBJ2-2; a weak D match, TRBD1 (7 bases). The V end was cut by 0 bases, the J end by 3 bases, with 14 bases between. Per germline, CDR1 LGHNA and CDR2 YNFKEQ. This CDR3 contains 17 residues. CDR3: CASSQEGGGHYTGELFF. The CDR3 region has the DNA TGTGCCAGCAGCCAAGAAGGAGGGGGCCATTACACCGGGGAGCTGTTTTTT.

The chain combines TRBV6-5 with TRBJ2-7; TRBD2 aligns across 7 bases. This CDR3 region has 17 residues. The germline gives CDR1 MNHEY, CDR2 SVGAGI. V trimming: 1 base; J trimming: 2 bases; junction bases outside the gene matches: 11. CDR3 nucleotide sequence: TGTGCCAGCAGTTACTTGCCGGGGAGGGGCCTAACCTACGAGCAGTACTTC. This encodes CASSYLPGRGLTYEQYF.

Note on this clonotype: One junction end disagrees with the germline gene, perhaps due to a read error. The V gene is TRBV20-1, the J gene TRBJ2-1, with 10 nucleotides matching TRBD2. This CDR3 has 15 amino acids. CDR1 is DFQATT, CDR2 SNEGSKA, per germline (reference sequence). This CDR3 reads CSADERGGLGNERFF. The CDR3 coding sequence is TGCAGTGCTGATGAGCGGGGGGGCCTCGGGAATGAGCGGTTCTTC.

This clonotype has just a few counts. The chain recombines TRBV6-2 or TRBV6-3 with TRBJ1-1; no firm D call. Germline V gives CDR1 MNHEY, CDR2 SVGEGT. Trimming stripped 6 bases from V and 4 bases from J, with 12 bases between. This CDR3 has 13 residues. DNA for the CDR3: TGTGCCAGCAGAGAGGGTCGTGGCACTGAAGCTTTCTTT. Translation: CASREGRGTEAFF.

The CDR3 here is CASSPNLGGGYEQYF. As DNA, the CDR3 is TGTGCCAGCAGCCCAAACCTAGGGGGGGGCTACGAGCAGTACTTC. V is TRBV4-2 and J is TRBJ2-7; D may be TRBD2 (7 bases). CDR3 size: 15 residues. Trimming removed 4 bases from V and 3 bases from J, with 16 bases in between. Germline loops: CDR1 LGHNA, CDR2 YNFKEQ.

CDR3 bases: TGCGCCAGCAGCCAAGAGTCGCTGATGGCCGGGGAGCTGTTTTTT. It is translated as CASSQESLMAGELFF. V and J are TRBV4-3 and TRBJ2-2; D gene ambiguous. This CDR3 has 15 amino acids. Germline V lookup: CDR1 LGHNA, CDR2 YSLEER. The germline V and J ends were trimmed by 0 bases and 6 bases, with 11 bases remaining between them.

The chain combines TRBV3-1 with TRBJ2-3; D gene uncertain. The CDR3 extends over 11 amino acids. Germline CDR1 is LGHDT and CDR2 is YNNKEL (reference sequence). Deletions cut 6 bases from V and 3 bases from J, with 4 bases between. In DNA form, the CDR3 reads TGTGCCAGCAGGGAAACAGATACGCAGTATTTT. It codes for CASRETDTQYF.

The chain is built from TRBV9 and TRBJ2-3; no clear D. CDR3 size: 14 residues. V lost 0 bases, J lost 0 bases, and 5 bases lay in between. Germline CDR1 and CDR2: SGDLS and YYNGEE. The DNA for the CDR3 is TGTGCCAGCAGCGTAGCGGGCAGCACAGATACGCAGTATTTT. Its translation: CASSVAGSTDTQYF. The full variable domain, in which reference TRBV9 and TRBJ2-3 provide the parts outside the CDR3, is DSGVTQTPKHLITATGQRVTLRCSPRSGDLSVYWYQQSLDQGLQFLIQYYNGEERAKGNILERFSAQQFPDLHSELNLSSLELGDSALYFCASSVAGSTDTQYFGPGTRLTVL.

The rearrangement uses TRBV20-1 and TRBJ1-5; TRBD1 is a possible D gene (5 bases). Germline V gives CDR1 DFQATT, CDR2 SNEGSKA (reference sequence). This CDR3 is 16 amino acids long. The V gene lost 1 base and the J gene lost 2 bases, with 15 bases spanning the gap. Written as DNA, the CDR3 is TGCAGTGCTAGAGCCCCGTTGGGGGGTGGCAATCAGCCCCAGCATTTT. It codes for CSARAPLGGGNQPQHF.

This clonotype has a handful of counts. The chain employs TRBV5-5 and TRBJ1-6, with TRBD1 identical over 8 bases. CDR1 and CDR2 from the germline V gene are SGHKS and YYEKEE (reference sequence). This CDR3 spans 14 amino acids. With 2 bases clipped from V and 7 bases from J, the junction kept 2 bases outside the gene matches. In DNA form, the CDR3 reads TGTGCCAGCAGCTTCCCAGGGGGCAATTCACCCCTCCACTTT. Protein sequence: CASSFPGGNSPLHF.

This clonotype turned up a few times. The CDR3 nucleotides are TGCGCCAGCTCCCAGGCGGGGCCCACAGATACGCAGTATTTT. Protein sequence: CASSQAGPTDTQYF. This chain links TRBV10-2 with TRBJ2-3; perhaps TRBD2 as D (6 bases). The CDR3 has 14 residues. CDR1 is WSHSY and CDR2 is SAAADI in the germline V gene. The V end was cut by 8 bases, the J end by 2 bases, with 14 bases between.

This clonotype was detected many times. The rearrangement links TRBV4-2 to TRBJ2-3; D is possibly TRBD2 (5 bases). The V and J ends lost 0 bases and 0 bases respectively, with 7 bases between them. The CDR3 has 15 amino acids. The germline CDR1 and CDR2 sequences are LGHNA and YNFKEQ. The DNA of the CDR3 is TGTGCCAGCAGCCAAGATAGGAGGAGCACAGATACGCAGTATTTT. Encoded protein: CASSQDRRSTDTQYF.

CDR3 nucleotide sequence: TGTGCCAGCAGCCCCGGAGGGGGTGTGCACACAGATACGCAGTATTTT. Translation: CASSPGGGVHTDTQYF. The chain is built from TRBV7-8 and TRBJ2-3, with D perhaps given as TRBD1 or TRBD2 (6 bases each). The germline CDR1 and CDR2 sequences are SGHVS and FQNEAQ. The CDR3 contains 16 residues. Trimming stripped 5 bases from V and 2 bases from J, with 17 bases between.

This clonotype was detected ten times or more. The rearrangement uses TRBV7-2 and TRBJ2-3; D unclear. In germline, CDR1 is SGHTA, CDR2 FQGNSA. V was shortened by 3 bases and J by 2 bases, with 12 bases between the two germline ends. The CDR3 consists of 15 residues. The CDR3 region is CASSFIGRITDTQYF. The CDR3 region has the DNA TGTGCCAGCAGCTTCATCGGACGGATCACAGATACGCAGTATTTT.

This chain joins TRBV7-2 and TRBJ2-7, with TRBD2 matching over 7 bases. CDR1 SGHTA and CDR2 FQGNSA come from the germline V gene. Trimming removed 0 bases from V and 1 base from J; junction bases left unmatched: 9. The CDR3 consists of 17 residues. The CDR3 sequence: CASSLAWARGRSYEQYF. The CDR3 nucleotides read TGTGCCAGCAGCTTAGCGTGGGCGCGGGGGAGGTCCTACGAGCAGTACTTC.

The J gene is TRBJ2-4, the V gene TRBV7-9, with D possibly being TRBD1 (6 bases). Per germline, CDR1 SEHNR and CDR2 FQNEAQ (reference sequence). Deletions cut 2 bases from V and 9 bases from J, with 20 bases between. This CDR3 has 16 residues. The CDR3 spells CASSLTLSMDRFIQYF. CDR3 nucleotides: TGTGCCAGCAGCTTAACTCTTAGTATGGACAGATTCATTCAGTACTTC.

This clonotype was seen more than once but under ten times. This chain connects TRBV7-2 to TRBJ1-6; D uncertain. Germline V gene data show CDR1 as SGHTA and CDR2 as FQGNSA. The V end was cut by 1 base, the J end by 3 bases, with 7 bases between. The CDR3 loop spans 15 amino acids. In DNA form, the CDR3 reads TGTGCCAGCAGCTTAGTTGTAGGCTATAATTCACCCCTCCACTTT. This translates into CASSLVVGYNSPLHF.

This chain links TRBV13 with TRBJ1-4; D remains ambiguous. Germline V gene sequence: CDR1 PRHDT, CDR2 FYEKMQ (reference sequence). The germline V and J ends were trimmed by 2 bases and 6 bases, with 4 bases remaining between them. The length of the CDR3 is 12 residues. The CDR3 DNA reads TGTGCCAGCAGCTTACAAGATGAAAAACTGTTTTTT. It yields the protein CASSLQDEKLFF.